Listed here are 5 T cell receptor beta chains from one sample, sequenced in a study of blood T cell repertoires in COVID-19. TCRdb's table, derived via immunoSEQ multiplex PCR, lists solely in-frame clones and lacks some. The sample consists of 230,000 or so clones, approximately 89% of them appearing once. The sample taken for sequencing was PBMCs or T cells enriched from blood (not recorded which). The receptors come from a woman aged 40 to 49 with acute COVID-19.

CDR3 sequence reads: CASRRDRSSGANVLTF. The CDR3 region has the DNA TGTGCCAGCAGGAGGGACAGGAGCTCTGGGGCCAACGTCCTGACTTTC. This sequence joins TRBV2 and TRBJ2-6, with TRBD1 matching 8 bases. The CDR3 sequence is 16 residues long. The J segment lost 0 bases and the V segment lost 6 bases, leaving 4 bases of the junction unmatched. Germline V gene lookup returns CDR1 SNHLY and CDR2 FYNNEI.

The chain recombines TRBV11-3 with TRBJ2-5, with D possibly being TRBD1 (6 bases). CDR1 is SGHNT and CDR2 is YENEEA in the germline V gene. The CDR3 extends over 15 amino acids. The germline V and J ends were trimmed by 5 bases and 2 bases, with 15 bases remaining between them. CDR3 residues: CASSIGQNSQETQYF. The CDR3 coding sequence is TGTGCCAGCAGCATAGGACAGAACTCACAAGAGACCCAGTACTTC.

The chain employs TRBV11-3 and TRBJ2-3, with D possibly TRBD2 on 5 matching bases. V was pared by 5 bases and J by 4 bases, with 16 bases between. CDR1 is SGHNT and CDR2 is YENEEA in the germline V gene. This CDR3 is built from 15 residues. CDR3 loop: CASSRALLLADTQYF. The CDR3 DNA reads as TGTGCCAGCAGCCGGGCACTTCTACTAGCAGATACGCAGTATTTT.

V gene TRBV7-2 combines with J gene TRBJ2-4; TRBD2 aligns across 9 bases. The CDR3 sequence is 13 residues long. V lost 2 bases and J lost 14; bases outside the gene matches: 7. Germline assignment: CDR1 SGHTA and CDR2 FQGNSA. Here the CDR3 DNA reads TGTGCCAGCAGCTTAACTAGCGGGTCAACGAAGTACTTC. Protein sequence: CASSLTSGSTKYF.

The genes are TRBV30 and TRBJ1-4, with D possibly TRBD1 on 6 matching bases. V was trimmed by 5 bases and J by 6 bases, leaving 13 bases between them. The CDR3 sequence is 13 residues long. Germline CDR1 reads GTSNPN; CDR2 reads SVGIG (reference sequence). The CDR3 region has the DNA TGTGCCTGGGGGGGGCAGAGATATGAAAAACTGTTTTTT. As protein: CAWGGQRYEKLFF.